The T cell receptor (beta chain) described here comes from a study of CD8+CD57+ T cells in acquired aplastic anemia. The wider study: The average for DNA from sorted CD4+ and CD8+ cells was 3 to 3.5 ug.

Overall study results and limits: Both patients and controls carried the same twenty-nine CD8+ CDR3 sequences.

This clonotype was counted only a few times. The antigen remains unidentified. All patients picked for sequencing had shown, by flow cytometry, an expansion of CD8+CD57+ cells. The CDR3 sequence is 13 residues long. CDR1 and CDR2 from the germline V gene are LNHDA and SQIVND (reference sequence). Trimming removed 7 bases at V and 5 bases at J, with 15 bases between. Template material for TCR beta VDJ and CDR3 profiling consisted of genomic DNA. TCRdb passed the reads through MiXCR, listing each CDR3 protein once. In the table there are 150,000 or so distinct CDR3 sequences, about 48% of which are singletons.

The sequencing sample was made of sorted CD4+, CD8+, or CD8+CD57+ T cells (not recorded which) from PBMCs. The TCR comes from a human donor with aplastic anemia. J is TRBJ2-7 and V is TRBV19, with D possibly TRBD2 on 6 matching bases. CDR3 protein: CASNGGVTDEQYF. The CDR3 coding sequence is TGTGCCAGTAATGGCGGGGTCACGGACGAGCAGTACTTC.